This T cell receptor (beta chain) was profiled in a study of cytomegalovirus exposure and HLA in healthy donors (dated by TCRdb to the late 2010s). A note on the overall study: According to an earlier analysis of a few hundred of the donors, about 190 million T cells yielded 117 million unique TCR beta sequences and about 300 Gb of sequence data. The study combined high-throughput TCR immunosequencing, statistical association of individual TCRs with disease status, and machine learning to predict cytomegalovirus infection status. HLA typing included class I and class II loci at four-digit resolution. Typing coverage differed by locus: A, B, C, DRB1 and DQB1 were typed in roughly 629-630 donors, DQA1 in approximately 520, DPA1 in some 600, and DPB1 in 400 to 490. Among the roughly 430 genotyped donors, around 79% belonged to the genetic ancestry cluster associated with self-reported Caucasian donors. To decide whether each TCR beta V gene segment behaved as functional or pseudogenic, an earlier analysis of approximately 590 of the donors relied on high-throughput TCR beta sequencing. Every repertoire in the discovery cohort had been generated on one and the same sequencing platform. To study patterns of TCR occurrence, a later analysis re-analyzed previously published TCR beta repertoires from under 750 donors and added high-resolution HLA genotyping. In addition to the first cohort of roughly 700 subjects, a separate validation cohort of 100 to 150 different subjects was used. Roughly 300 gigabases of sequencing data and approximately 80 million unique TCR sequences were included in an early release covering several hundred HLA-typed donors. Across 398 genotyped donors of the cohort, an average of approximately 220,000 unique TCR beta nucleotide sequences per donor were sequenced, and roughly 18% of those sequences were non-productive. Donor age, sex, ethnicity and CMV serostatus were compiled together with the repertoire data. The study aimed to test whether cataloging public T cell receptors could reveal signatures of past pathogen exposure. Using immunosequencing, the study profiled T cell repertoires from 666 subjects and related those repertoires to cytomegalovirus serostatus. Roughly 5 DR-DQ haplotypes were treated as single units for association and clustering because of strong linkage in the cohort. Genome-wide SNP genotypes for about 65% of the 666 donors were used in a later genetic analysis, which treated that subset as a discovery cohort. Rather than drawing on any new phenotypic data, the later analysis identified candidate immune exposures from TCR beta sequences and the way those sequences occurred across donors. The study at large found these results: An association between a missense DCLRE1C variant and V-gene and J-gene trimming of TCR beta chains was found in a later genetic analysis and replicated in an independent cohort. In an earlier analysis of 587 of the donors, most TCR beta V segments appeared in productive rearrangements about 87% or about 30% of the time, broadly matching IMGT annotations. In the study, some 180 TCR beta chains were listed as associated with cytomegalovirus. Some IMGT-functional V segments, including TRBV6-2 and TRBV6-3, could not be told apart with the 87-base-pair reads, so those segments were excluded. For the cohort, immune exposure information was limited to CMV serostatus. Strong co-occurrence of HLA alleles, especially DR and DQ, made assigning TCR associations to individual alleles difficult. A few of the identified cytomegalovirus-associated TCR beta chains were confirmed in vitro to be specific for cytomegalovirus antigens. In a later genetic analysis, fewer N-insertions in productive TCRs were reported among donors in an Asian-associated ancestry cluster than the roughly 640-donor mean. The classifier was reported to diagnose cytomegalovirus status with high specificity and sensitivity in both the original cohort and the validation cohort. Across donors, most TCR sequences were observed very rarely, whereas some public TCRs were present in many individuals. In a later analysis, most CMV-associated TCR beta chains were found to appear HLA-restricted, with HLA associations seemingly driven largely by CMV exposure. This cohort had only TCR beta chains sequenced, and the lack of alpha or paired-chain data limited which features could be detected. It was suggested by the authors that the approach could potentially be generalized to other disease states and immunological phenotypes. Compared with equally common non-associated chains, HLA-associated TCR beta chains in a later analysis were more clonally expanded and had lower generation probabilities. Roughly uniform sequencing depth across donors was assumed in presence/absence analyses, although this assumption may not hold. Linkage disequilibrium might explain the correlated functional status among segregating V segments, but an unknown experimental factor could not be excluded. A further reported finding was that TCR beta sequences accurately predicted the HLA-A and HLA-B alleles for most subjects in the first cohort. A group of highly shared sequence variants was considered likely to be a technical artifact of the sequencing pipeline. The earlier analysis of a few hundred of the donors excluded some 15 rarely observed V segments, including chromosome 9 orphons, because counts were too low. A later analysis reported that several top co-occurrence clusters appeared linked to parvovirus B19, influenza, CMV and Epstein-Barr virus. In a later analysis, TCR association rates were found to vary across HLA loci, with the most associated TCRs seen for DRB1 alleles and the fewest for HLA-C alleles. Because some donors lacked HLA typing at each locus, the association tests relied only on the typed subset. At a false discovery rate of 0.05, a later analysis linked under 20,000 TCR beta sequences to specific HLA alleles.

The library came from the immunoSEQ multiplex PCR assay. For the multiplex PCR, a mixture combining 60 forward primers for TCR Vbeta segments and 13 reverse primers for TCR Jbeta segments was used. The CDR3 region of rearranged TCR beta genes was amplified from genomic DNA with a multiplex PCR assay. Amplified TCR beta libraries were sequenced as 87-base-pair reads on the Illumina HiSeq System. On the study's bioinformatics: In a later analysis, roughly 80 million unique TCR beta chains were counted across the roughly 610 repertoires, and around 11 million of these chains were shared by at least two donors. Raw reads were error-corrected and collapsed into unique sequences with a nearest-neighbor algorithm that merged closely related sequences to remove PCR and sequencing errors. CDR3 sequences were aligned to IMGT reference sequences to assign V, D and J gene segments. Each retained sequence needed at least a six-nucleotide match to both a V gene segment and a J gene segment. A rearrangement was called productive if the CDR3 had no stop codons and remained in frame with V and J, and every other rearrangement was called non-productive. Following IMGT convention, CDR3 was defined as the stretch from the second conserved V-encoded cysteine to the conserved J-encoded phenylalanine. The earlier analysis of about 610 of the donors excluded any sequence lacking an unambiguous match to a single V gene segment. In an earlier analysis of roughly 500 of the donors, V segments were called functional above 56.7% productive rearrangements and were called segregating when the between-donor standard deviation exceeded 5%. A statistical classification framework was built to diagnose cytomegalovirus status from the catalog of TCR beta chain sequences. V and J gene assignment, in a later analysis, came from comparing TCR nucleotide sequences with IMGT/GENE-DB human TR gene sequences. In a later analysis, CDR3 sequences and most-parsimonious VDJ recombination scenarios were assigned using the TCRdist pipeline. In a later analysis, every TCR beta chain was defined by the combination of its CDR3 amino acid sequence and its V-gene family, and reads without a unique V-gene family were dropped. A later analysis removed 550 to 700 highly shared, low-generation-probability nucleotide sequences to deal with suspected cross-contamination and a sequencing artifact. In a later analysis, a clonal expansion index for each public chain was calculated from normalized within-repertoire ranks of inferred template counts. Generation probabilities in a later analysis came from a VDJ recombination model fitted to out-of-frame rearrangements, and those results were checked against IGoR. In a later analysis, TCR-TCR, TCR-HLA and TCR-CMV co-occurrence was scored with hypergeometric tests, and a repertoire-size bias correction was applied to TCR pairs. False discovery rates were estimated in a later analysis by permuting HLA or CMV assignments 20 times. In a later analysis, co-occurring TCRs were grouped using DBSCAN, and TCRdist sequence similarity was added for clustering within HLA-allele-positive subsets. Repertoires with fewer than 30,000 or more than 120,000 public chains were left out of co-occurrence clustering, as were five repertoires with anomalous nucleotide sharing. TCRdb carries this immuneACCESS record with in-frame sequences only. Its versions omit some clonotypes, under half of them owing to an unresolved V gene in the studies checked, with the rest unexplained. The V and J calls and clone size were taken over from that table, and D and trimming were inferred from the DNA. Across this sample there are 120,000 to 150,000 clones, with roughly 87% seen only once. Of the sample, around 6.1% is held by the ten largest clones.

To note about this clone: Its specific antigen is unknown. No base quality values were provided; no much bigger clone lies one nucleotide off.

The cohort consisted of 600 to 700 healthy bone marrow donors. At the time of sampling, every cohort member was nominally healthy, though immune exposures that went unrecorded were likely present. The donor tested CMV seropositive, placing the donor among the 290 or so seropositive members of the cohort. A peripheral blood sample was collected from each donor, and TCR beta sequencing was performed on peripheral blood mononuclear cells. Genomic DNA was extracted from the blood cell samples with the Qiagen DNeasy Blood Extraction Kit. Relative to germline, V is 7 bases shorter and J is 2 bases shorter, with 17 bases between their ends. Taken from cysteine to phenylalanine, the CDR3 has 15 residues. This entry keeps only the CDR3 DNA: 45 bases, framed from base 1. The CDR1 and CDR2 encoded by the germline V gene (reference sequence) are MNHNY and SVGAGI.

Recombination linked TRBV6-6 to TRBJ2-5; TRBD2 might be the D gene, on 6 matching bases. This receptor was obtained from a man aged 30 to 39 in good health and CMV-seropositive. Material: PBMCs. CDR3 protein: CASNTGSREQETQYF. Read as DNA, the sequence is TGTGCCAGCAACACCGGGAGCCGGGAGCAAGAGACCCAGTACTTC.